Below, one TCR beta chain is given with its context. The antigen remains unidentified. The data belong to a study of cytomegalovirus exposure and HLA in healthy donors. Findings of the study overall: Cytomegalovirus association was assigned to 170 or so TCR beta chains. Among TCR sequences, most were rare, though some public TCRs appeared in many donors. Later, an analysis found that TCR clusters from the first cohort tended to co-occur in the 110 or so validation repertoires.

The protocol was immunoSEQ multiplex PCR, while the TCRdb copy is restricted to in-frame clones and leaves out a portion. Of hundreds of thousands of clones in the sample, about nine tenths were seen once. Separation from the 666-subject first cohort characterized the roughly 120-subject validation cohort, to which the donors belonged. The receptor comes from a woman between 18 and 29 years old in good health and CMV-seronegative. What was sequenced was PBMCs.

The CDR3 nucleotides are TGCGCCAGCAGCTCCGGGACAGGGGTCGGAAACACCATATATTTT. This translates into CASSSGTGVGNTIYF. The J gene is TRBJ1-3, the V gene TRBV5-1; 10 nucleotides agree with TRBD1. Germline CDR1 and CDR2: SGHRS and YFSETQ. V was clipped by 3 bases and J by 4 bases; unmatched bases: 4. The CDR3 totals 15 residues. Filled out from reference TRBV5-1 and TRBJ1-3, the complete variable domain reads KAGVTQTPRYLIKTRGQQVTLSCSPISGHRSVSWYQQTPGQGLQFLFEYFSETQRNKGNFPGRFSGRQFSNSRSEMNVSTLELGDSALYLCASSSGTGVGNTIYFGEGSWLTVV.